The TCR beta chain under discussion was sequenced for a study of T cell changes during pregnancy in multiple sclerosis. Measured with immunoSEQ multiplex PCR; TCRdb has only the in-frame clones, and not every one. The sample includes about 31,000 clones, 80% to 90% seen only once; the top ten take roughly 10%. This receptor was taken from a female donor with multiple sclerosis, enrolled in a pregnancy study. The source material was CD8+ T cells from peripheral blood mononuclear cells, sampled in the first trimester of pregnancy.

CDR3 amino acids: CASSMRLGQLDTEAFF. CDR3 DNA sequence: TGTGCCAGTAGTATGAGACTTGGACAGTTGGACACTGAAGCTTTCTTT. The rearrangement joins TRBV19 to TRBJ1-1, with D maybe TRBD1 (6 bases). Per the germline V gene, CDR1 is LNHDA and CDR2 is SQIVND (reference sequence). This CDR3 is built from 16 residues. Trimming took 3 bases from V and 3 from J, leaving 17 bases between them.